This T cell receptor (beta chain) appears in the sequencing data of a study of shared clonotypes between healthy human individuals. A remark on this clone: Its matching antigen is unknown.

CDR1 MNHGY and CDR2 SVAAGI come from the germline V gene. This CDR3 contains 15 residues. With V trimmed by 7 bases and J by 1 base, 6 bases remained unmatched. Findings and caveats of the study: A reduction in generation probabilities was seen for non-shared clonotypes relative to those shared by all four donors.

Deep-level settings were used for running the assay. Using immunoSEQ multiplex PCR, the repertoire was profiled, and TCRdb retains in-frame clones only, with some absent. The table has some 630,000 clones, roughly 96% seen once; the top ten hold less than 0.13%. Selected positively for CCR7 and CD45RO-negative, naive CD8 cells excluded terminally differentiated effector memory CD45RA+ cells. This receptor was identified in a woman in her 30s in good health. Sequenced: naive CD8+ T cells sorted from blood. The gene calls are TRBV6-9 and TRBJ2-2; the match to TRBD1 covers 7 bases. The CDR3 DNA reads TGTGCCAGCACCGGACAGGAAAAGAACACCGGGGAGCTGTTTTTT. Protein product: CASTGQEKNTGELFF.